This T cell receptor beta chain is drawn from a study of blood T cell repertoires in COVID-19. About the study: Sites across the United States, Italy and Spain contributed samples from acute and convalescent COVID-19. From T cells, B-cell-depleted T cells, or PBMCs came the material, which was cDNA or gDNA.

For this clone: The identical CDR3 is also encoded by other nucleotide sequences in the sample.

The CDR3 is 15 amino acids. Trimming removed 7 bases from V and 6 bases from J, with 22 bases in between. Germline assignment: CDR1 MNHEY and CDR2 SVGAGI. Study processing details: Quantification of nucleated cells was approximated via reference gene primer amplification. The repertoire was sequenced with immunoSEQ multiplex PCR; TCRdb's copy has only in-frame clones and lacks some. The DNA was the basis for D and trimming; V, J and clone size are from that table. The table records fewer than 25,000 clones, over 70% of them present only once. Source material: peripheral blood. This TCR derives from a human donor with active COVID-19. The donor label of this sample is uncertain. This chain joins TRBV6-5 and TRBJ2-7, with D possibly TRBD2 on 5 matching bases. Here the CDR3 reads CASTTILPVRGEQYF. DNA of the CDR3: TGTGCCAGCACTACTATTTTACCGGTCCGGGGCGAGCAGTACTTC.